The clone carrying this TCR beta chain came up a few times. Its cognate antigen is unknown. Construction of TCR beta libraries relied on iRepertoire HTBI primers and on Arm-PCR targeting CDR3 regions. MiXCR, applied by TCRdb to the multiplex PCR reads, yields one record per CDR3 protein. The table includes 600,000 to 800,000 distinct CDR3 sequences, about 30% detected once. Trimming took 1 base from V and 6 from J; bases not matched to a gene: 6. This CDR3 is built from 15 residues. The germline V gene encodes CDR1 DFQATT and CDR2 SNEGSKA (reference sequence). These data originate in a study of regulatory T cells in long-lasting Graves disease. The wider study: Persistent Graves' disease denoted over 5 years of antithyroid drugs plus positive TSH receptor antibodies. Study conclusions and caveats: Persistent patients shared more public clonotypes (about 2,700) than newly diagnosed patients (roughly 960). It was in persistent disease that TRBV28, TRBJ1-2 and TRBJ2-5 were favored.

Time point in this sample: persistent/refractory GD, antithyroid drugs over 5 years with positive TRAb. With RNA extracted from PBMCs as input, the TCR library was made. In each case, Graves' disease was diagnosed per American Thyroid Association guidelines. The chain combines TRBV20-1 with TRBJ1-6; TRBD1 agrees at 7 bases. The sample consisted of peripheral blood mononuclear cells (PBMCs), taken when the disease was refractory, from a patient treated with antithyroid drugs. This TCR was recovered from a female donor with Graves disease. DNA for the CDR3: TGCAGTGCTAGAGCTCCGGGACAGTTTAATTCACCCCTCCACTTT. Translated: CSARAPGQFNSPLHF.